The 17 T cell receptor beta chains listed next were all sequenced from one sample in a study of circulating CD8 cells and anti-PD-1 response in melanoma. Four subsets defined by PD-1 and/or TIGIT were sorted from live CD3+CD8+TCRalphabeta+ cells. Using around 15 ng of total RNA, TCR libraries were made with the QIAseq Immune Repertoire TCR panel. TCRdb fed the reads into MiXCR, producing one record per CDR3 protein. The sample has some 190 distinct CDR3 sequences, 5% to 6.5% seen once; the top ten hold under 70%. Sequenced material: CD8+ T cells from PBMCs, taken at baseline or after one month of anti-PD-1 therapy (not recorded which). Receptors were obtained from a human donor with melanoma.

With regard to this clonotype: This likely traces to a read error, being one base from a far larger clone. The chain is built from TRBV5-6 and TRBJ2-7, with D tentatively TRBD1 (5 bases). Germline CDR1 SGHDT, CDR2 YYEEEE. CDR3 length equals 13 residues. Between the trimmed V and J ends, which lost 5 bases and 2 bases, there was a span of 11 bases. This chain's CDR3 is CASRTGNPYEQYF. DNA of the CDR3: TGTGCCAGCAGAACAGGCAACCCCTACGAGCAGTACTTC.

By share of the sample, this clonotype is hyperexpanded. The V and J genes are TRBV5-6 and TRBJ1-2, with no clear D. V was shortened by 0 bases and J by 4 bases, with 16 bases between the two germline ends. The V gene's germline CDR1 is SGHDT and CDR2 YYEEEE. The CDR3 is made up of 16 amino acids. CDR3 protein: CASSLEVGSETYGYTF. CDR3 DNA sequence: TGTGCCAGCAGCTTGGAAGTTGGCAGCGAGACCTATGGCTACACCTTC.

This clonotype counts as large. The chain uses TRBV7-2 and TRBJ1-2; 7 positions match TRBD1. CDR1 and CDR2 (germline): SGHTA, FQGNSA. The V and J ends lost 5 bases and 8 bases, in that order; junction bases with no gene match: 5. The CDR3 runs to 12 residues. As DNA, the CDR3 is TGTGCCAGCAGCCTTACAGGGGTCGGCTACACCTTC. As protein: CASSLTGVGYTF.

Remarks on this clonotype: This could be a read error, since a much larger clone is one nucleotide away. This sequence joins TRBV25-1 and TRBJ2-7; a possible D gene is TRBD1 (6 bases). The DNA end is more similar to TRBJ2-1, so the J call may be wrong. Germline V CDR1 and CDR2: MGHDK, SYGVNS. The CDR3 spans 12 residues. The CDR3 DNA reads as TGTGCCAGCCGGGACAACTCCTACGAGCAGTTCTTC. Its translation is CASRDNSYEQFF.

By share, this clonotype ranks as large (0.1 to 1%). V usage is TRBV12-3 or TRBV12-4 and J usage is TRBJ2-7; 12 bases map to TRBD1. V gave up 8 bases and J gave up 1 base; unmatched junction bases: 12. The length of the CDR3 is 17 residues. The CDR3 sequence is CASSGTGGSSISYEQYF. The CDR3 nucleotides are TGTGCCAGCTCCGGGACAGGGGGCTCATCGATTTCCTACGAGCAGTACTTC.

By frequency in the sample, this clonotype is large. This may come from a read error, since a much larger clone is one base off. The genes are TRBV5-1 and TRBJ2-1, with D perhaps TRBD2 (5 bases). The CDR3 totals 16 residues. The germline V gene has CDR1 SGHRS and CDR2 YFSETQ. As DNA, the CDR3 is TGCGCCAGCAGCCCGGAGGACGCTAGCTCCTACAGTGAGCAGTTCTTC. This encodes CASSPEDASSYSEQFF.

In this sample, this clonotype is large. The rearrangement links TRBV19 to TRBJ1-1; D possibly corresponds to TRBD1 (6 bases). This CDR3 is built from 13 residues. Per germline, CDR1 LNHDA and CDR2 SQIVND (reference sequence). Between the trimmed V and J ends, which lost 5 bases and 5 bases, there was a span of 12 bases. The CDR3 DNA reads TGTGCCAGTAGTCCGGGGGCAGATACTGAAGCTTTCTTT. Translated, it gives CASSPGADTEAFF.

This clonotype is labeled large. A read error may account for a junction end that differs from germline. This chain links TRBV7-7 with TRBJ1-1, with 8 bases fitting TRBD1. Germline V gene data show CDR1 as SSHAT and CDR2 as FNYEAQ (reference sequence). This CDR3 region has 13 residues. The CDR3 sequence: CASSPGTGTEAFF. CDR3 sequence (DNA): TGTGCTAGCAGCCCCGGGACAGGCACTGAAGCTTTCTTT.

In its sample, this clonotype is large. V and J are TRBV27 and TRBJ2-5; the match to TRBD2 covers 15 bases. The CDR3 consists of 16 residues. The V and J ends lost 5 bases and 2 bases, in that order; junction bases with no gene match: 3. CDR1 and CDR2 (germline): MNHEY, SMNVEV (reference sequence). CDR3 sequence reads: CASSPGTSGGQETQYF. CDR3 nucleotide sequence: TGTGCCAGCAGTCCGGGGACTAGCGGGGGGCAAGAGACCCAGTACTTC.

In its sample, this clonotype ranks as medium-sized. The chain combines TRBV5-1 with TRBJ2-3; 12 nucleotides agree with TRBD2. V shed 0 bases and J 6 bases; nucleotides not matched to a gene: 5. CDR1 SGHRS and CDR2 YFSETQ come from the germline V gene. The CDR3 runs 16 residues. DNA for the CDR3: TGCGCCAGCAGCTTGGGACTAGCGGGGGTCCGGGATACGCAGTATTTT. It specifies CASSLGLAGVRDTQYF.

The rearrangement joins TRBV18 to TRBJ2-5; D assignment may be TRBD1 or TRBD2 (6 bases each). In germline, CDR1 is KGHSH, CDR2 LQKENI. Trimming cost V 6 bases and J 1 base, with 18 bases left between them. The CDR3 consists of 16 residues. The CDR3 DNA follows: TGTGCCAGCTCGTCAGACTTGGGGGGCATCCAAGAGACCCAGTACTTC. It is translated as CASSSDLGGIQETQYF.

This clonotype is medium-sized. J is TRBJ1-1 and V is TRBV20-1; D not certain. Germline CDR1 is DFQATT and CDR2 is SNEGSKA (reference sequence). The CDR3 is 12 amino acids. Between the trimmed V and J ends, which lost 5 bases and 3 bases, there was a span of 10 bases. The CDR3 DNA sequence: TGCAGTGCTTTCGACGGGTACACTGAAGCTTTCTTT. Amino acid sequence: CSAFDGYTEAFF.

This clonotype has only a few counts. The chain joins TRBV15 to TRBJ2-7, with D possibly matching TRBD2 (6 bases). The CDR3 has 13 amino acids. V was cut by 3 bases and J by 9 bases, with 15 bases left in between. The V gene's germline CDR1 is LNHNV and CDR2 YYDKDF (reference sequence). The CDR3 spells CATSSKERVGQYF. DNA for the CDR3: TGTGCCACCAGCAGCAAGGAGCGGGTCGGGCAGTACTTC.

Sample share makes this clonotype large. The J gene is TRBJ1-1, the V gene TRBV19; D gene ambiguous. CDR3 length: 11 amino acids. The V gene's germline CDR1 is LNHDA and CDR2 SQIVND (reference sequence). V was trimmed by 3 bases and J by 5 bases, leaving 4 bases between them. For the CDR3, the DNA is TGTGCCAGTAGTATTATGACTGAAGCTTTCTTT. This gives the protein CASSIMTEAFF. Complete variable domain (other parts from reference TRBV19 and TRBJ1-1): DGGITQSPKYLFRKEGQNVTLSCEQNLNHDAMYWYRQDPGQGLRLIYYSQIVNDFQKGDIAEGYSVSREKKESFPLTVTSAQKNPTAFYLCASSIMTEAFFGQGTRLTVV.

This clonotype was counted a few times. The J gene is TRBJ2-4, the V gene TRBV25-1; unclear D gene. Germline-derived CDR1 and CDR2 are MGHDK and SYGVNS. CDR3 size: 11 residues. Trimming left V 10 bases short and J 3 bases short, with 7 bases between. The CDR3 loop reads CATFYKNIQYF. For the CDR3, the DNA is TGTGCCACCTTCTACAAAAACATTCAGTACTTC.

By sample fraction, this clonotype is large. This sequence joins TRBV4-2 and TRBJ2-3, with D perhaps matching TRBD2 (5 bases). V was shortened by 1 base and J by 0 bases, with 8 bases between the two germline ends. CDR1 is LGHNA, CDR2 YNFKEQ, per germline. This CDR3 is built from 15 residues. For the CDR3, the DNA is TGTGCCAGCAGCCAAGTGGCTAGCAGCACAGATACGCAGTATTTT. Translated: CASSQVASSTDTQYF.

This clonotype counts as large. This chain connects TRBV9 to TRBJ2-1; D gene unclear. CDR1 is SGDLS, CDR2 YYNGEE, per germline. V gave up 3 bases and J gave up 3 bases, with 7 bases separating them. The CDR3 spans 13 residues. This CDR3 reads CASSDSLYNEQFF. CDR3 bases: TGTGCCAGCAGCGACAGCCTCTACAATGAGCAGTTCTTC.